These 14 T cell receptor beta chains originate from one sample sequenced in a study of blood T cell repertoires in COVID-19. The repertoire was sequenced with immunoSEQ multiplex PCR; TCRdb's copy has only in-frame clones and lacks some. The data contain 55,000 to 90,000 clones, 84% of them singletons. Sequencing used peripheral blood. These TCRs come from a woman aged 60-75 years with acute or convalescent COVID-19.

This clone is a singleton in its sample. This sequence joins TRBV5-1 and TRBJ2-7; 10 nucleotides line up with TRBD1. V lost 4 bases to trimming and J lost 2 bases; unmatched junction nucleotides: 6. Germline CDR1 is SGHRS and CDR2 is YFSETQ. The CDR3 totals 15 residues. In DNA form, the CDR3 reads TGCGCCAGCAGCCCCCGGACAGGGGGGCCCTACGAGCAGTACTTC. Its translation: CASSPRTGGPYEQYF.

The rearrangement joins TRBV5-4 to TRBJ1-2, with TRBD1 matching 7 bases. CDR3 length equals 16 residues. The junction had 13 bases not matched to a gene; V was cut back by 0 bases and J by 8 bases. Germline-derived CDR1 and CDR2 are SGHNT and YYREEE (reference sequence). Here the CDR3 reads CASSLGRGEGAKGYTF. The DNA for the CDR3 is TGTGCCAGCAGCTTGGGCCGGGGTGAGGGGGCTAAAGGCTACACCTTC. The variable domain in full, with the rest retrieved from reference TRBV5-4 and TRBJ1-2, is ETGVTQSPTHLIKTRGQQVTLRCSSQSGHNTVSWYQQALGQGPQFIFQYYREEENGRGNFPPRFSGLQFPNYSSELNVNALELDDSALYLCASSLGRGEGAKGYTFGSGTRLTVV.

The chain is built from TRBV20-1 and TRBJ1-1, with no clear D. Germline-derived CDR1 and CDR2 are DFQATT and SNEGSKA (reference sequence). The CDR3 is 10 amino acids. The V and J ends lost 6 bases and 3 bases respectively, with 5 bases between them. The CDR3 loop reads CSAVYTEAFF. The CDR3 DNA reads TGCAGTGCCGTGTACACTGAAGCTTTCTTT.

This chain joins TRBV13 and TRBJ2-5; 9 bases fit TRBD2. The V gene's germline CDR1 is PRHDT and CDR2 FYEKMQ (reference sequence). J lost 11 bases, V lost 1 base, and 11 bases had no gene match. CDR3 length: 15 amino acids. As DNA, the CDR3 is TGTGCCAGCAGCTTAGCCACGGGACTAGCTCCAAATCAGTACTTC. This codes for CASSLATGLAPNQYF.

This rearrangement joins TRBV6-5 to TRBJ2-1; D ambiguous. The length of the CDR3 is 15 residues. Germline V gene sequence: CDR1 MNHEY, CDR2 SVGAGI. Trimming stripped 2 bases from V and 0 bases from J, with 8 bases between. DNA for the CDR3: TGTGCCAGCAGTTACGGCCGAAGCTCCTACAATGAGCAGTTCTTC. Translated: CASSYGRSSYNEQFF.

This CDR3 is CARHRGCQPQHF. As DNA, the CDR3 is TGTGCCAGGCACAGGGGGTGTCAGCCCCAGCATTTT. This chain connects TRBV19 to TRBJ1-5, with 8 nucleotides matching TRBD1. The CDR3 spans 12 residues. V was pared by 9 bases and J by 6 bases, with 4 bases of the junction left unmatched. From germline, CDR1 is LNHDA and CDR2 SQIVND (reference sequence).

The V call is TRBV6-5, the J call TRBJ2-1; D possibly corresponds to TRBD1 (6 bases). The CDR3 runs 12 residues. Looked up from germline, CDR1 is MNHEY and CDR2 is SVGAGI. V was cut by 7 bases and J by 8 bases, with 12 bases left in between. The CDR3 reads CASTPQGHEQFF. CDR3 nucleotide sequence: TGTGCCAGCACCCCACAGGGACATGAGCAGTTCTTC.

This clone was seen just once. The chain employs TRBV27 and TRBJ1-2; 8 nucleotides line up with TRBD1. This CDR3 contains 13 residues. J lost 6 bases, V lost 5 bases, and 5 bases had no gene match. Germline V CDR1 and CDR2: MNHEY, SMNVEV (reference sequence). CDR3 protein: CASSRDRNHGYTF. The CDR3 DNA sequence: TGTGCCAGCAGTCGGGACAGGAACCATGGCTACACCTTC.

The CDR3 protein is CASSHRGQNYGYTF. CDR3 DNA: TGTGCCAGCAGCCACAGGGGGCAGAACTATGGCTACACCTTC. This chain joins TRBV3-1 (or the pseudogene TRBV3-2) and TRBJ1-2; 8 nucleotides agree with TRBD1. Losses at the gene ends were 3 bases for V and 2 bases for J; bases not matched to a gene: 2. The CDR3 contains 14 residues. Per germline, CDR1 LGHDT and CDR2 YNNKEL (reference sequence).

The CDR3 reads CASSEAPLSTDTQYF. The CDR3 DNA reads as TGTGCCAGCAGTGAAGCCCCCCTAAGCACAGATACGCAGTATTTT. V gene TRBV6-1 combines with J gene TRBJ2-3, with D unresolved. In germline, CDR1 is MNHNS, CDR2 SASEGT. V was shortened by 0 bases and J by 0 bases, with 7 bases between the two germline ends. The CDR3 has 15 residues.

The J gene is TRBJ1-2, the V gene TRBV6-5; D is possibly TRBD1 (5 bases). V lost 3 bases to trimming and J lost 5 bases, with 10 bases between them. The CDR3 spans 13 residues. Germline CDR1 MNHEY, CDR2 SVGAGI. CDR3 residues: CASSYPGTYGYTF. CDR3 sequence (DNA): TGTGCCAGCAGTTATCCAGGGACTTATGGCTACACCTTC.

The chain carries TRBV19 and TRBJ2-1; TRBD2 aligns across 10 bases. J gave up 0 bases and V 9 bases, and 5 bases lay outside the gene matches. Germline V gene data show CDR1 as LNHDA and CDR2 as SQIVND (reference sequence). This CDR3 comprises 15 residues. The CDR3 here is CASSGGVSSYNEQFF. The DNA of the CDR3 is TGTGCCAGCAGCGGGGGGGTTAGCTCCTACAATGAGCAGTTCTTC.

The chain recombines TRBV7-2 with TRBJ1-5; TRBD1 matches at 8 bases. The CDR3 is 15 residues long. J gave up 3 bases and V 1 base, and 2 bases lay outside the gene matches. Germline CDR1 is SGHTA and CDR2 is FQGNSA. CDR3 loop: CASSLGQGNNQPQHF. In DNA form, the CDR3 reads TGTGCCAGCAGCTTAGGACAGGGGAACAATCAGCCCCAGCATTTT.

Here the CDR3 DNA reads TGTGCCAGCAGTTCCCGGGACAGCTCGAACACCGGGGAGCTGTTTTTT. It translates to CASSSRDSSNTGELFF. The genes are TRBV6-5 and TRBJ2-2; 7 bases are a match to TRBD1. V shed 4 bases and J 0 bases; nucleotides not matched to a gene: 5. The CDR3 extends over 16 amino acids. CDR1 and CDR2 (germline): MNHEY, SVGAGI.